The present entry profiles one TCR beta chain with its context. What it recognizes is unknown. This sample stems from a study of cytomegalovirus exposure and HLA in healthy donors. The protocol was immunoSEQ multiplex PCR, while the TCRdb copy is restricted to in-frame clones and leaves out a portion. The sample lists 150,000 to 180,000 clones, around nine tenths seen once, with around 20% in the top ten. Study-wide results and limits: High sensitivity and specificity were reportedly achieved when the classifier diagnosed cytomegalovirus status. Investigators reported fewer than 200 TCR beta chains as tied to cytomegalovirus. Through in vitro validation, a few CMV-associated chains were shown to be specific for CMV antigens.

The ends lost 4 bases at V and 0 bases at J; junction bases unmatched: 6. CDR3 length: 17 amino acids. Germline V gene data show CDR1 as SQVTM and CDR2 as ANQGSEA. Sample: PBMCs. The sequence was collected from a young man in good health and CMV-seropositive. The chain employs TRBV29-1 and TRBJ2-3; 14 nucleotides match TRBD2. CDR3 bases: TGCAGCGTTGGGGGACTAGCGGGAGTACTCAGCACAGATACGCAGTATTTT. This sequence encodes CSVGGLAGVLSTDTQYF.